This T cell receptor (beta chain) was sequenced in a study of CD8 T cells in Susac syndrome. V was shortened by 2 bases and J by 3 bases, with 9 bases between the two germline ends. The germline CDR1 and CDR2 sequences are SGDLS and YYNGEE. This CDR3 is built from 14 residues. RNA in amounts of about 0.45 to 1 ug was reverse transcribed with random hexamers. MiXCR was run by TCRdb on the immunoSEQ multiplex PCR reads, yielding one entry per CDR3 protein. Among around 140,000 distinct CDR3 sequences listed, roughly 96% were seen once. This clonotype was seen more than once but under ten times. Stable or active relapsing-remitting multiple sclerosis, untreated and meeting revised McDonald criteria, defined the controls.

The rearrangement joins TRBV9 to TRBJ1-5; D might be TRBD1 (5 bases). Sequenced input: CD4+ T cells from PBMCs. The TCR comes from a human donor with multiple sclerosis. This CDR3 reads CASSVGGDNQPQHF. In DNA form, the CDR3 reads TGTGCCAGCAGCGTTGGAGGGGACAATCAGCCCCAGCATTTT.